These 19 T cell receptor beta chains were sequenced from one sample in a study of CD8 T cells in ankylosing spondylitis. General study findings and limits: Among TCR beta sequences, a motif of under 10 highly homologous variants appeared characteristic of ankylosing spondylitis blood.

TCRdb reprocessed the 5' RACE reads with MiXCR, giving one entry per CDR3 protein. Among 350,000 to 450,000 distinct CDR3 sequences listed, 26% were seen once. These receptors are not linked to any known antigen. The material sequenced was blood, either unsorted or a sorted T cell fraction (not recorded which). The receptors derive from a male donor with ankylosing spondylitis.

This chain joins TRBV29-1 and TRBJ1-2, with D perhaps TRBD1 (5 bases). There are 11 residues in the CDR3. Trimming left V 5 bases short and J 7 bases short, with 11 bases between. Germline V lookup: CDR1 SQVTM, CDR2 ANQGSEA. CDR3 sequence (DNA): TGCAGCGTTATGGGGGGAGGTGGCTACACCTTC. Its protein is CSVMGGGGYTF.

This clonotype was observed at least ten times. The chain links TRBV7-2 to TRBJ1-5, with D tentatively TRBD1 (6 bases). Germline V CDR1 and CDR2: SGHTA, FQGNSA. The CDR3 runs to 14 residues. Trimming stripped 5 bases from V and 0 bases from J, with 8 bases between. CDR3 nucleotide sequence: TGTGCCAGCAGCCCCAGGGGTAGCAATCAGCCCCAGCATTTT. Its protein product is CASSPRGSNQPQHF.

The CDR3 is CASSLGRQEGNQPQHF. For the CDR3, the DNA is TGTGCCAGCAGCTTAGGGCGACAGGAGGGCAATCAGCCCCAGCATTTT. The chain joins TRBV7-9 to TRBJ1-5; D is possibly TRBD1 (6 bases). V was trimmed by 1 base and J by 2 bases, leaving 12 bases between them. The CDR3 length is 16 residues. Germline lookup yields CDR1 SEHNR and CDR2 FQNEAQ (reference sequence).

This chain links TRBV5-1 with TRBJ2-3, with 13 nucleotides matching TRBD2. Germline assignment: CDR1 SGHRS and CDR2 YFSETQ. The CDR3 runs 16 residues. V was clipped by 1 base and J by 1 base; unmatched bases: 0. The CDR3 protein is CASSLTSGRGTDTQYF. DNA of the CDR3: TGCGCCAGCAGCTTGACTAGCGGGAGGGGCACAGATACGCAGTATTTT.

The genes are TRBV11-1 and TRBJ2-7, with a weak D call TRBD1 (9 bases). The CDR3 length is 16 residues. Germline loops: CDR1 SGHAT, CDR2 FQDESV (reference sequence). The ends were cut back, 5 bases at V and 2 bases at J, with 19 bases in the middle. CDR3 sequence reads: CASSGGGTGITYEQYF. CDR3 DNA sequence: TGTGCCAGCAGCGGCGGGGGGACAGGGATTACCTACGAGCAGTACTTC.

V is TRBV12-3 or TRBV12-4 and J is TRBJ2-6, with unresolved D. Trimming left V 3 bases short and J 4 bases short, with 10 bases between. The CDR3 is 15 amino acids. The CDR3 sequence: CASSFLTPGANVLTF. The CDR3 DNA reads as TGTGCCAGCAGTTTCCTAACTCCGGGGGCCAACGTCCTGACTTTC.

This clonotype was seen a handful of times. This chain links TRBV5-1 with TRBJ2-3; D is possibly TRBD1 or TRBD2 (6 bases each). With 0 bases removed from V and 5 bases from J, the gap between germline ends came to 13 bases. There are 15 residues in the CDR3. Germline V gene lookup returns CDR1 SGHRS and CDR2 YFSETQ. The CDR3 sequence is CASSLEGGSQDTQYF. The CDR3 DNA sequence: TGCGCCAGCAGCTTGGAAGGGGGGAGTCAAGATACGCAGTATTTT.

This clonotype was seen a handful of times. The chain joins TRBV18 to TRBJ2-1; a possible D gene is TRBD1 (5 bases). The V gene lost 2 bases and the J gene lost 5 bases, with 7 bases spanning the gap. Per germline, CDR1 KGHSH and CDR2 LQKENI. The CDR3 has 13 residues. The CDR3: CASSPSGNNEQFF. CDR3 nucleotides: TGTGCCAGCTCACCATCAGGGAACAATGAGCAGTTCTTC.

The chain employs TRBV20-1 and TRBJ2-1, with 8 bases fitting TRBD2. Germline CDR1 and CDR2: DFQATT and SNEGSKA (reference sequence). Germline trimming cut 3 bases from V and 5 bases from J; bases unmatched to any gene: 9. CDR3 length equals 15 residues. The CDR3 sequence is CSARGRLAGDNEQFF. In DNA, the CDR3 is TGCAGTGCTAGGGGGCGGCTAGCGGGTGACAATGAGCAGTTCTTC.

The chain is built from TRBV2 and TRBJ1-1; 8 nucleotides agree with TRBD1. Looked up from germline, CDR1 is SNHLY and CDR2 is FYNNEI. V dropped 11 bases and J dropped 6; count of bases not matched to a gene: 8. The CDR3 has 12 residues. The CDR3, as DNA: TGTGCCGGAAAAACAGGGGGGGCTGAAGCTTTCTTT. It is translated as CAGKTGGAEAFF.

This chain uses TRBV5-1 with TRBJ2-7; no definite D call. CDR1 is SGHRS and CDR2 is YFSETQ in the germline V gene. The CDR3 loop spans 16 amino acids. V lost 2 bases and J 6 bases, leaving 21 bases between the germline ends. DNA for the CDR3: TGCGCCAGCAGCTTTTTTAAGACTCTTTTCGGTGGCGAGCAGTACTTC. It yields the protein CASSFFKTLFGGEQYF.

This clonotype has more than one count but fewer than ten. The rearrangement links TRBV7-9 to TRBJ2-3; 10 nucleotides align to TRBD2. V shed 1 base and J 0 bases; nucleotides not matched to a gene: 4. Germline V gene sequence: CDR1 SEHNR, CDR2 FQNEAQ (reference sequence). There are 17 residues in the CDR3. The CDR3, as DNA: TGTGCCAGCAGCTTAGATAGGACTAGCGGCAGCACAGATACGCAGTATTTT. It codes for CASSLDRTSGSTDTQYF.

This clonotype was counted between two and nine times. This chain links TRBV20-1 with TRBJ1-3; TRBD1 matches at 8 bases. CDR1 DFQATT and CDR2 SNEGSKA come from the germline V gene (reference sequence). Germline trimming cut 5 bases from V and 0 bases from J; bases unmatched to any gene: 3. This CDR3 is 14 amino acids long. CDR3 DNA: TGCAGTGCTGGGGACAGGCGCTCTGGAAACACCATATATTTT. It specifies CSAGDRRSGNTIYF.

This clonotype appeared a few times. The rearrangement joins TRBV24-1 to TRBJ2-1; D could derive from TRBD1 or TRBD2 (7 bases each). The germline V gene has CDR1 KGHDR and CDR2 SFDVKD. V gave up 4 bases and J gave up 9 bases, with 21 bases separating them. The CDR3 loop spans 16 amino acids. Here the CDR3 DNA reads TGTGCCACCAGTGACCCCAGGGGGGGAGGGCAGGGTGAGCAGTTCTTC. Translating it yields CATSDPRGGGQGEQFF.

The chain has TRBV15 and TRBJ1-6, with no clear D. The CDR3 is made up of 12 amino acids. The germline V gene encodes CDR1 LNHNV and CDR2 YYDKDF (reference sequence). V dropped 0 bases and J dropped 15 bases, with 9 bases sitting between them. CDR3 in DNA: TGTGCCACCAGCAGAGATCAGAGCCTCCTCCACTTT. Its translation: CATSRDQSLLHF.

This clonotype occurred a few times. V and J are TRBV7-2 and TRBJ2-5; no clear D. The V end was cut by 2 bases, the J end by 2 bases, with 9 bases between. Germline assignment: CDR1 SGHTA and CDR2 FQGNSA. This CDR3 comprises 14 residues. The CDR3 DNA is TGTGCCAGCAGCTTATTGTACCGACAAGAGACCCAGTACTTC. It translates to CASSLLYRQETQYF.

This chain uses TRBV20-1 with TRBJ2-1; 8 positions match TRBD2. Germline V gives CDR1 DFQATT, CDR2 SNEGSKA (reference sequence). The CDR3 contains 15 residues. V shed 4 bases and J 9 bases; nucleotides not matched to a gene: 14. As DNA, the CDR3 is TGCAGTGCTACCTACCCGGGACTAGGGGTGGTTGAGCAGTTCTTC. Translated, it gives CSATYPGLGVVEQFF.

The chain employs TRBV7-9 and TRBJ1-4; 7 bases agree with TRBD1. Germline V CDR1 and CDR2: SEHNR, FQNEAQ (reference sequence). Trimming at V came to 5 bases and at J to 7 bases, leaving 7 bases not matched to a gene. This CDR3 is built from 14 residues. The CDR3 DNA sequence: TGTGCCAGCAGCGACAGGGAAAGGAGTGAAAAACTGTTTTTT. This sequence encodes CASSDRERSEKLFF.

The CDR3 DNA follows: TGTGCCAGCAGCTTCCGACAGGGCACTGAAGCTTTCTTT. It encodes CASSFRQGTEAFF. The rearrangement uses TRBV7-9 and TRBJ1-1, with TRBD1 identical over 7 bases. Germline V CDR1 and CDR2: SEHNR, FQNEAQ (reference sequence). V lost 3 bases, J lost 4 bases, and 2 bases stayed unmatched. This CDR3 comprises 13 residues.